One and the same sample provided the 15 T cell receptor beta chains below, sequenced in a study of T cell repertoires in cytomegalovirus infection. A single record per CDR3 protein comes from TCRdb applying MiXCR to the reads. The sample holds 270,000 or so distinct CDR3 sequences, over 15% seen once. The sample comprised CD8+ T cells from PBMCs. These receptors were obtained from a human donor in good health (CMV status not recorded). Some clones in this sample may be carry-over from other donors' samples.

The sample holds many counts of this clonotype. The chain combines TRBV14 with TRBJ1-1; D perhaps matches TRBD1 (5 bases). The CDR3 runs 12 residues. Germline V gene data show CDR1 as SGHDN and CDR2 as FVKESK. V was shortened by 10 bases and J by 6 bases, with 15 bases between the two germline ends. The DNA of the CDR3 is TGTGCCATCAAACCCCAGGGCCCTGAAGCTTTCTTT. Residues: CAIKPQGPEAFF.

This clonotype occurred many times. The rearrangement uses TRBV6-1 and TRBJ1-1; D ambiguous. The CDR3 runs 17 residues. CDR1 and CDR2 (germline): MNHNS, SASEGT. Trimming took 3 bases from V and 2 from J, leaving 19 bases between them. In nucleotides, the CDR3 is TGTGCCAGCAGTGAGATAGAGGTCCGGGAAACCAACACTGAAGCTTTCTTT. Encoded protein: CASSEIEVRETNTEAFF.

The rearrangement links TRBV7-9 to TRBJ1-1, with TRBD1 matching over 9 bases. CDR1 and CDR2 from the germline V gene are SEHNR and FQNEAQ (reference sequence). Losses at the gene ends were 3 bases for V and 3 bases for J; bases not matched to a gene: 8. The CDR3 contains 16 residues. CDR3 sequence: CASSFPTGGRDTEAFF. The DNA for the CDR3 is TGTGCCAGCAGCTTCCCGACAGGGGGTCGGGACACTGAAGCTTTCTTT.

This clonotype turned up a few times. The chain recombines TRBV7-6 with TRBJ1-3; D remains ambiguous. This CDR3 comprises 17 residues. V was trimmed by 4 bases and J by 0 bases, leaving 16 bases between them. Germline V gives CDR1 SGHVS, CDR2 FNYEAQ. The CDR3 loop is CASSSGPGLSSGNTIYF. In DNA form, the CDR3 reads TGTGCCAGCAGCTCGGGCCCGGGTCTTTCCTCTGGAAACACCATATATTTT.

Many counts were recorded for this clonotype. The gene calls are TRBV7-2 and TRBJ1-1, with D possibly matching TRBD1 (6 bases). Germline V gene data show CDR1 as SGHTA and CDR2 as FQGNSA. V lost 8 bases and J 4 bases, leaving 11 bases between the germline ends. The CDR3 is 12 residues long. The CDR3 loop is CASGGMVTEAFF. The CDR3 nucleotides read TGTGCCAGCGGGGGCATGGTCACTGAAGCTTTCTTT.

The table lists this clonotype with a few counts. V and J are TRBV5-1 and TRBJ1-4, with unresolved D. This CDR3 is 15 amino acids long. Germline V gives CDR1 SGHRS, CDR2 YFSETQ. Trimming removed 5 bases at V and 0 bases at J, with 11 bases between. The CDR3 DNA follows: TGCGCCAGCAGTCCACACCTCGCAACTAATGAAAAACTGTTTTTT. Translating gives CASSPHLATNEKLFF.

This rearrangement joins TRBV5-6 to TRBJ2-3; no clear D gene. The CDR3 is made up of 13 amino acids. Germline lookup yields CDR1 SGHDT and CDR2 YYEEEE. Deletions cut 3 bases from V and 7 bases from J, with 12 bases between. The CDR3 sequence is CASSYGYPNTQYF. In nucleotides, the CDR3 is TGTGCCAGCAGCTACGGGTACCCTAATACGCAGTATTTT.

The rearrangement uses TRBV20-1 and TRBJ2-2; 8 bases line up with TRBD2. V lost 2 bases and J lost 4; bases outside the gene matches: 9. There are 16 residues in the CDR3. CDR1 and CDR2 (germline): DFQATT, SNEGSKA (reference sequence). DNA for the CDR3: TGCAGTGCTAGAAGATTCGTAGCGGGGCTCACCGGGGAGCTGTTTTTT. Translation gives CSARRFVAGLTGELFF.

This chain uses TRBV7-9 with TRBJ2-7; perhaps TRBD2 as D (6 bases). Per germline, CDR1 SEHNR and CDR2 FQNEAQ (reference sequence). Trimming removed 5 bases from V and 3 bases from J, with 20 bases in between. This CDR3 is 16 amino acids long. CDR3 residues: CASSPRGGDANYEQYF. The CDR3 DNA reads as TGTGCCAGCAGCCCAAGGGGCGGGGACGCTAACTACGAGCAGTACTTC.

The chain couples TRBV28 to TRBJ2-7; the D gene is possibly TRBD1 (5 bases). The CDR3 spans 16 residues. Trimming took 2 bases from V and 5 from J, leaving 19 bases between them. Germline V gene sequence: CDR1 MDHEN, CDR2 SYDVKM. CDR3 DNA: TGTGCCAGCAGTTTAGGGGCGAGTTTTTTGTCCGACGAGCAGTACTTC. This translates into CASSLGASFLSDEQYF.

The table lists this clonotype with a few counts. The chain is built from TRBV13 and TRBJ1-5; a weak D match, TRBD1 (6 bases). Trimming stripped 5 bases from V and 3 bases from J, with 11 bases between. This CDR3 region has 14 residues. CDR1 is PRHDT, CDR2 FYEKMQ, per germline (reference sequence). The CDR3 DNA reads TGTGCCAGCAGCAACGGACAGTACAATCAGCCCCAGCATTTT. The encoded protein is CASSNGQYNQPQHF.

This clonotype was observed a few times. This chain connects TRBV7-9 to TRBJ2-7; 7 bases align to TRBD1. The V and J ends lost 5 bases and 5 bases, in that order; junction bases with no gene match: 6. The CDR3 covers 13 residues. Germline V gene lookup returns CDR1 SEHNR and CDR2 FQNEAQ (reference sequence). CDR3 DNA sequence: TGTGCCAGCAGCCTAAGAGGGACAGACGAGCAGTACTTC. As protein: CASSLRGTDEQYF.

This sequence joins TRBV29-1 and TRBJ1-2; D unresolved. With 7 bases removed from V and 1 base from J, the gap between germline ends came to 16 bases. The CDR3 is made up of 14 amino acids. Germline assignment: CDR1 SQVTM and CDR2 ANQGSEA. The CDR3 DNA sequence: TGCAGCGCATTAGGAGGAGAAAGTAACTATGGCTACACCTTC. Translation gives CSALGGESNYGYTF.

The chain has TRBV29-1 and TRBJ1-2; TRBD1 might be the D (5 bases). The germline gives CDR1 SQVTM, CDR2 ANQGSEA. V was pared by 0 bases and J by 7 bases, with 12 bases between. The CDR3 consists of 13 residues. CDR3 bases: TGCAGCGTTGAAGATCCCAGGGTGCCTGGCTACACCTTC. It encodes CSVEDPRVPGYTF.

The CDR3 sequence is CASSPQGDGNQPQHF. The DNA of the CDR3 is TGCGCCAGCAGCCCGCAGGGGGATGGCAATCAGCCCCAGCATTTT. The rearrangement links TRBV5-1 to TRBJ1-5; 7 positions match TRBD1. There are 15 residues in the CDR3. The germline V gene has CDR1 SGHRS and CDR2 YFSETQ. V lost 4 bases to trimming and J lost 2 bases; unmatched junction nucleotides: 6.